A single sample is the source of the 25 T cell receptor beta chains below, sequenced in a study of response to subunit inactivated influenza vaccine. From the RT-PCR reads, TCRdb called clonotypes with MiXCR, one entry per CDR3 protein. This table holds hundreds of thousands of distinct CDR3 sequences, over 20% found once. The source material was PBMCs from blood, sampled roughly 20 months after vaccination. All receptors derive from a man aged 50 to 69 who received an inactivated influenza vaccine.

This clonotype has only a few counts. The gene calls are TRBV4-3 and TRBJ1-1; TRBD1 matches 7 bases. The length of the CDR3 is 13 residues. The V gene's germline CDR1 is LGHNA and CDR2 YSLEER. The CDR3 DNA reads as TGCGCGTCGGCGGGACAGATGAACACTGAAGCTTTCTTT. Its protein is CASAGQMNTEAFF.

This clonotype was counted a few times. The chain employs TRBV20-1 and TRBJ1-6; 7 positions agree with TRBD1. V shed 5 bases, J shed 7 bases, and the junction held 8 bases outside the gene matches. The V gene's germline CDR1 is DFQATT and CDR2 SNEGSKA (reference sequence). The CDR3 sequence is 14 residues long. The CDR3 nucleotides are TGCAGTGCTGCTCCCGGGACAGCAAATTCACCCCTCCACTTT. Encoded protein: CSAAPGTANSPLHF.

The chain combines TRBV29-1 with TRBJ2-7, with 7 bases that match TRBD1. Germline values: CDR1 SQVTM, CDR2 ANQGSEA. Trimming at V came to 0 bases and at J to 6 bases, leaving 11 bases not matched to a gene. CDR3 length: 15 residues. The CDR3 spells CSVEDLGQGEFEQYF. CDR3 in DNA: TGCAGCGTTGAAGATCTAGGGCAGGGGGAATTCGAGCAGTACTTC.

This sequence joins TRBV6-4 and TRBJ2-1; 10 bases are a match to TRBD2. In germline, CDR1 is MRHNA, CDR2 SNTAGT. V was clipped by 3 bases and J by 7 bases; unmatched bases: 6. The CDR3 consists of 15 residues. CDR3 protein: CASSEASGSFNEQFF. In nucleotides, the CDR3 is TGTGCCAGCAGTGAAGCTAGCGGGAGTTTTAATGAGCAGTTCTTC.

The chain is built from TRBV20-1 and TRBJ1-5, with 7 positions matching TRBD1. This CDR3 spans 16 amino acids. CDR1 is DFQATT, CDR2 SNEGSKA, per germline (reference sequence). J lost 0 bases, V lost 0 bases, and 5 bases had no gene match. CDR3 sequence reads: CSARDPTGPSNQPQHF. Here the CDR3 DNA reads TGCAGTGCTAGAGATCCGACAGGGCCTAGCAATCAGCCCCAGCATTTT.

The chain recombines TRBV9 with TRBJ2-2, with D unclear. V lost 3 bases to trimming and J lost 7 bases, with 10 bases between them. The germline V gene has CDR1 SGDLS and CDR2 YYNGEE. The CDR3 is made up of 13 amino acids. CDR3 nucleotides: TGTGCCAGCAGCGGCGGACGGGTCGGGGAGCTGTTTTTT. Its translation: CASSGGRVGELFF.

The chain is built from TRBV10-1 and TRBJ1-1; TRBD1 aligns across 8 bases. This CDR3 is built from 16 residues. Germline CDR1 is WNHNN and CDR2 is SYGVQD (reference sequence). The V and J ends lost 4 bases and 1 base, in that order; junction bases with no gene match: 8. CDR3 in DNA: TGCGCCAGCAGTGGGCAACGGACAGGGCAGAACACTGAAGCTTTCTTT. Protein: CASSGQRTGQNTEAFF.

The chain combines TRBV7-9 with TRBJ1-1; D perhaps matches TRBD1 (5 bases). With 2 bases removed from V and 11 bases from J, the gap between germline ends came to 15 bases. This CDR3 has 13 residues. The V gene's germline CDR1 is SEHNR and CDR2 FQNEAQ (reference sequence). CDR3 DNA sequence: TGTGCCAGCAGCTTAAATTCAGGGCCTGGGGCTTTCTTT. This codes for CASSLNSGPGAFF. Drawing the rest from reference TRBV7-9 and TRBJ1-1, the complete variable domain is DTGVSQNPRHKITKRGQNVTFRCDPISEHNRLYWYRQTLGQGPEFLTYFQNEAQLEKSRLLSDRFSAERPKGSFSTLEIQRTEQGDSAMYLCASSLNSGPGAFFGQGTRLTVV.

The genes are TRBV6-2 or TRBV6-3 and TRBJ1-5; 11 nucleotides line up with TRBD1. Trimming at V came to 6 bases and at J to 6 bases, leaving 4 bases not matched to a gene. This CDR3 is built from 14 residues. CDR1 and CDR2 (germline): MNHEY, SVGEGT. CDR3 bases: TGTGCCAGCAGCCTGGACAGGGGGCTTCAGCCCCAGCATTTT. Amino acids: CASSLDRGLQPQHF.

This clonotype appeared a few times. V is TRBV27 and J is TRBJ2-2, with D unresolved. This CDR3 region has 12 residues. Trimming removed 3 bases at V and 5 bases at J, with 4 bases between. Germline lookup yields CDR1 MNHEY and CDR2 SMNVEV (reference sequence). The CDR3 is CASSFPTGELFF. CDR3 sequence (DNA): TGTGCCAGCAGTTTCCCAACCGGGGAGCTGTTTTTT.

The rearrangement uses TRBV6-1 and TRBJ1-5; no definite D call. Germline values: CDR1 MNHNS, CDR2 SASEGT. Trimming shortened V by 5 bases and J by 6 bases, and 14 bases separated the two germline ends. The CDR3 is 14 amino acids. CDR3 amino acids: CASSSSVGGQPQHF. The CDR3, as DNA: TGTGCCAGCAGTAGCAGTGTTGGTGGTCAGCCCCAGCATTTT.

This chain links TRBV20-1 with TRBJ1-1; 8 bases are a match to TRBD1. The CDR3 length is 11 residues. Germline CDR1 is DFQATT and CDR2 is SNEGSKA (reference sequence). Germline trimming cut 5 bases from V and 11 bases from J; bases unmatched to any gene: 7. CDR3: CSAATGDSAFF. The CDR3 bases are TGCAGTGCTGCGACAGGGGATTCGGCTTTCTTT.

This chain links TRBV4-3 with TRBJ2-7; 9 nucleotides line up with TRBD2. The CDR3 consists of 15 residues. The J segment lost 2 bases and the V segment lost 0 bases, leaving 2 bases of the junction unmatched. Germline V gene sequence: CDR1 LGHNA, CDR2 YSLEER. CDR3 protein: CASSQDIAGAYEQYF. The CDR3 DNA reads TGCGCCAGCAGCCAAGATATAGCGGGAGCCTACGAGCAGTACTTC.

This clonotype was seen only a few times. V usage is TRBV4-3 and J usage is TRBJ1-1; no firm D call. Trimming stripped 0 bases from V and 3 bases from J, with 11 bases between. Germline values: CDR1 LGHNA, CDR2 YSLEER. The length of the CDR3 is 15 residues. In nucleotides, the CDR3 is TGCGCCAGCAGCCAAGAGGATGTTGGGTACACTGAAGCTTTCTTT. Translating gives CASSQEDVGYTEAFF.

There are many counts of this clonotype. The gene calls are TRBV20-1 and TRBJ1-1; tentatively, D is TRBD1 (6 bases). This CDR3 contains 14 residues. CDR1 and CDR2 from the germline V gene are DFQATT and SNEGSKA (reference sequence). The V end lost 5 bases, the J end lost 0 bases, and 13 bases lay between the germline ends. CDR3 sequence reads: CSAPRDNMNTEAFF. The CDR3 DNA sequence: TGCAGTGCTCCCCGGGACAACATGAACACTGAAGCTTTCTTT.

The chain is built from TRBV4-3 and TRBJ2-7; D remains ambiguous. CDR1 is LGHNA and CDR2 is YSLEER in the germline V gene. This CDR3 has 14 residues. Trimming took 1 base from V and 0 from J, leaving 7 bases between them. CDR3 protein: CASSQGHGSYEQYF. DNA for the CDR3: TGCGCCAGCAGCCAAGGGCACGGCTCCTACGAGCAGTACTTC.

V is TRBV12-3 or TRBV12-4 and J is TRBJ2-4, with D hard to call. The CDR3 extends over 13 amino acids. Trimming stripped 2 bases from V and 4 bases from J, with 6 bases between. This chain's CDR3 is CASSLSEKNIQYF. DNA for the CDR3: TGTGCCAGCAGTTTAAGCGAGAAAAACATTCAGTACTTC.

The rearrangement joins TRBV6-2 or TRBV6-3 to TRBJ2-2; D unresolved. Germline V gives CDR1 MNHEY, CDR2 SVGEGT. The CDR3 has 15 amino acids. Trimming cost V 8 bases and J 4 bases, with 17 bases left between them. The CDR3 coding sequence is TGTGCCAGCCGCCCCGATCTAGTAGGCACCGGGGAGCTGTTTTTT. Residues: CASRPDLVGTGELFF.

In its sample, this clonotype was seen a few times. The chain uses TRBV6-5 and TRBJ2-1, with D perhaps TRBD1 (5 bases). V dropped 2 bases and J dropped 0 bases, with 8 bases sitting between them. The CDR3 has 15 residues. The germline V gene encodes CDR1 MNHEY and CDR2 SVGAGI. The CDR3 here is CASSYRGSSYNEQFF. In DNA form, the CDR3 reads TGTGCCAGCAGTTACAGGGGAAGCTCCTACAATGAGCAGTTCTTC.

This clonotype was found a few times. This chain connects TRBV27 to TRBJ2-1; D not certain. Germline assignment: CDR1 MNHEY and CDR2 SMNVEV (reference sequence). This CDR3 is 12 amino acids long. Trimming shortened V by 5 bases and J by 8 bases, and 10 bases separated the two germline ends. CDR3 bases: TGTGCCAGCAGTCGGAGCATCGATGAGCAGTTCTTC. Protein sequence: CASSRSIDEQFF.

The CDR3 loop is CAIRAGQGDSPLHF. The CDR3, as DNA: TGTGCCATCAGGGCGGGACAGGGCGATTCACCCCTCCACTTT. The chain links TRBV10-3 to TRBJ1-6; 9 positions match TRBD1. The junction had 5 bases not matched to a gene; V was cut back by 6 bases and J by 8 bases. This CDR3 has 14 residues. Germline V gives CDR1 ENHRY, CDR2 SYGVKD.

This clonotype turned up a few times. CDR3 in amino acids: CASSQGVSGGVYNEQFF. In DNA, the CDR3 is TGTGCCAGCAGCCAAGGTGTTAGCGGGGGGGTCTACAATGAGCAGTTCTTC. The V gene is TRBV3-1, the J gene TRBJ2-1, with 11 bases lining up with TRBD2. The CDR3 covers 17 residues. Germline V lookup: CDR1 LGHDT, CDR2 YNNKEL (reference sequence). J gave up 3 bases and V 1 base, and 5 bases lay outside the gene matches.

This clonotype appeared a few times. The genes are TRBV28 and TRBJ1-2; D perhaps matches TRBD1 (5 bases). The CDR3 spans 12 residues. V was shortened by 7 bases and J by 4 bases, with 10 bases between the two germline ends. CDR1 is MDHEN, CDR2 SYDVKM, per germline. The CDR3 here is CASTTGSYGYTF. CDR3 nucleotide sequence: TGTGCCAGCACCACAGGAAGCTATGGCTACACCTTC.

This clonotype was counted between two and nine times. The genes are TRBV3-1 and TRBJ1-2; D is uncertain. The germline CDR1 and CDR2 sequences are LGHDT and YNNKEL (reference sequence). The CDR3 has 12 residues. V lost 2 bases and J lost 4, with 5 bases in between. CDR3 sequence (DNA): TGTGCCAGCAGCCAAACTCTCTATGGCTACACCTTC. Residues: CASSQTLYGYTF.

There are a few counts of this clonotype. The gene calls are TRBV20-1 and TRBJ2-7, with D unclear. The germline CDR1 and CDR2 sequences are DFQATT and SNEGSKA (reference sequence). Trimming cost V 1 base and J 1 base, with 11 bases left between them. The CDR3 is 14 amino acids. CDR3 in DNA: TGCAGTGCTAGAGCCCCGGGTCGGTCCTACGAGCAGTACTTC. Amino acid sequence: CSARAPGRSYEQYF.